Listed here are 25 T cell receptor beta chains from one sample, sequenced in a study of T cell changes during pregnancy in multiple sclerosis (dated by TCRdb to about 2019). Libraries came from the immunoSEQ multiplex PCR assay. TCRdb limited this immuneACCESS table to in-frame rearrangements with V and J called. A share of clones is missing; checked studies link under half to unresolved V genes, and the rest is unexplained. The sample records more than 45,000 clones, about nine tenths of which are singletons. The ten largest clonotypes hold roughly 0.59% of the sample. The source material was CD4+ T cells from peripheral blood mononuclear cells, sampled after pregnancy. The source is a female donor with multiple sclerosis, enrolled in a pregnancy study.

The chain employs TRBV11-3 and TRBJ2-3; 9 bases are shared with TRBD2. CDR1 is SGHNT and CDR2 is YENEEA in the germline V gene. The CDR3 has 16 residues. V gave up 5 bases and J gave up 2 bases; unmatched junction bases: 8. CDR3 residues: CASSPRASGATDTQYF. In DNA form, the CDR3 reads TGTGCCAGCAGCCCACGGGCTAGCGGGGCCACAGATACGCAGTATTTT.

This chain connects TRBV7-2 to TRBJ2-7; 7 nucleotides align to TRBD1. The V and J ends lost 5 bases and 1 base, in that order; junction bases with no gene match: 14. Per the germline V gene, CDR1 is SGHTA and CDR2 is FQGNSA. This CDR3 has 17 residues. The CDR3 DNA sequence: TGTGCCAGCAGCCTTGGTCGCCCAGGACAGGTATCCTACGAGCAGTACTTC. It yields the protein CASSLGRPGQVSYEQYF.

The rearrangement joins TRBV9 to TRBJ2-7; tentative D call: TRBD2 (5 bases). This CDR3 spans 15 amino acids. V shed 4 bases and J shed 2 bases, with 16 bases lying between them. The germline CDR1 and CDR2 sequences are SGDLS and YYNGEE. CDR3 DNA sequence: TGTGCCAGCAGCCTAGGGATAGCGAGTACCTACGAGCAGTACTTC. Encoded protein: CASSLGIASTYEQYF.

V gene TRBV20-1 combines with J gene TRBJ2-3; D not certain. The CDR3 length is 11 residues. V lost 0 bases, J lost 8 bases, and 6 bases lay in between. Germline CDR1 DFQATT, CDR2 SNEGSKA (reference sequence). The CDR3 DNA sequence: TGCAGTGCTAGAGATACTGGTACGCAGTATTTT. This encodes CSARDTGTQYF.

The J gene is TRBJ1-1, the V gene TRBV12-5; 8 bases agree with TRBD1. The CDR3 runs 16 residues. Germline V CDR1 and CDR2: LGHNT, FRNRAP. The J segment lost 6 bases and the V segment lost 4 bases, leaving 13 bases of the junction unmatched. CDR3 coding DNA: TGTGCTAGTGGTTGGACGGGACAGGACAGAACGGCTGAAGCTTTCTTT. It translates to CASGWTGQDRTAEAFF.

The chain has TRBV19 and TRBJ2-3; 11 bases agree with TRBD2. CDR3 size: 13 residues. V shed 5 bases and J 12 bases; nucleotides not matched to a gene: 7. The V gene's germline CDR1 is LNHDA and CDR2 SQIVND (reference sequence). CDR3 residues: CASSQLAGETQYF. The DNA for the CDR3 is TGTGCCAGTAGTCAACTAGCGGGGGAGACCCAGTATTTT.

The genes are TRBV29-1 and TRBJ2-5; 13 bases map to TRBD2. Trimming removed 6 bases from V and 5 bases from J; junction bases left unmatched: 9. This CDR3 comprises 15 residues. CDR1 is SQVTM, CDR2 ANQGSEA, per germline. CDR3 coding DNA: TGCAGCGTCCTCACTAGCGGGAGGGCCTTGGAGACCCAGTACTTC. This translates into CSVLTSGRALETQYF. The full variable domain, its missing parts supplied by reference TRBV29-1 and TRBJ2-5, is SAVISQKPSRDICQRGTSLTIQCQVDSQVTMMFWYRQQPGQSLTLIATANQGSEATYESGFVIDKFPISRPNLTFSTLTVSNMSPEDSSIYLCSVLTSGRALETQYFGPGTRLLVL.

The chain joins TRBV7-2 to TRBJ1-5, with D possibly TRBD1 on 6 matching bases. The V gene's germline CDR1 is SGHTA and CDR2 FQGNSA. V lost 1 base and J lost 0, with 10 bases in between. This CDR3 is 16 amino acids long. CDR3 in DNA: TGTGCCAGCAGCTTAGGGGACAACCTTAGCAATCAGCCCCAGCATTTT. It is translated as CASSLGDNLSNQPQHF.

This clone was seen only a few times. The chain recombines TRBV4-3 with TRBJ2-1; possible D gene TRBD2, 6 bases. The CDR3 covers 13 residues. Germline assignment: CDR1 LGHNA and CDR2 YSLEER. Between the trimmed V and J ends, which lost 2 bases and 9 bases, there was a span of 11 bases. CDR3 in DNA: TGCGCCAGCAGCCAACCGGGAGCATCTGAGCAGTTCTTC. Translation: CASSQPGASEQFF.

The V gene is TRBV5-1, the J gene TRBJ2-5; 9 bases agree with TRBD2. This CDR3 contains 14 residues. Germline V gene data show CDR1 as SGHRS and CDR2 as YFSETQ. Trimming cost V 4 bases and J 4 bases; bases outside gene matches: 5. As DNA, the CDR3 is TGCGCCAGCAGCGGGATAGCGGGAGTAGAGACCCAGTACTTC. It specifies CASSGIAGVETQYF.

This clone was seen more than once but under ten times. V is TRBV9 and J is TRBJ1-1; TRBD1 aligns across 7 bases. CDR3 length equals 15 residues. V shed 0 bases and J 1 base; nucleotides not matched to a gene: 3. CDR1 and CDR2 from the germline V gene are SGDLS and YYNGEE. CDR3 DNA: TGTGCCAGCAGCGTAGGGACAGGTCCGAACACTGAAGCTTTCTTT. Its translation is CASSVGTGPNTEAFF.

The V and J genes are TRBV14 and TRBJ2-1, with 10 nucleotides matching TRBD2. Germline CDR1 and CDR2: SGHDN and FVKESK. After removal of 0 bases from V and 2 bases from J, the junction contained 13 bases not matched to a gene. The CDR3 has 20 amino acids. The CDR3: CASSQDFTSGALPPYNEQFF. The DNA of the CDR3 is TGTGCCAGCAGCCAAGATTTTACTAGCGGGGCCCTACCCCCCTACAATGAGCAGTTCTTC.

This clone was seen only once. This chain connects TRBV7-2 to TRBJ2-7; a weak D match, TRBD2 (5 bases). Germline values: CDR1 SGHTA, CDR2 FQGNSA. Trimming shortened V by 2 bases and J by 3 bases, and 8 bases separated the two germline ends. The CDR3 sequence is 13 residues long. The CDR3 here is CASSLSRDYEQYF. In nucleotides, the CDR3 is TGTGCCAGCAGCTTATCACGGGACTACGAGCAGTACTTC.

The chain recombines TRBV23-1 with TRBJ2-3; the D is unclear. TRBV23-1 is given ORF status, its function remaining uncertain. This CDR3 region has 12 residues. V was shortened by 6 bases and J by 4 bases, with 8 bases between the two germline ends. The CDR3 loop is CASSQISDTQYF. In DNA, the CDR3 is TGCGCCAGCAGCCAAATCTCAGATACGCAGTATTTT.

The rearrangement joins TRBV4-3 to TRBJ2-1, with D tentatively TRBD1 (6 bases). Germline-derived CDR1 and CDR2 are LGHNA and YSLEER. The CDR3 length is 16 residues. V lost 2 bases to trimming and J lost 3 bases, with 14 bases between them. The CDR3 coding sequence is TGCGCCAGCAGCCAAATGGACAGCGCCGTCTACAATGAGCAGTTCTTC. It yields the protein CASSQMDSAVYNEQFF.

The genes are TRBV28 and TRBJ2-7, with 8 bases identical to TRBD2. The ends lost 5 bases at V and 5 bases at J; junction bases unmatched: 8. CDR1 and CDR2 from the germline V gene are MDHEN and SYDVKM. The CDR3 has 14 residues. CDR3 loop: CASSIYGRVHEQYF. The CDR3 DNA follows: TGTGCCAGCAGTATATACGGGAGGGTACACGAGCAGTACTTC.

V and J are TRBV5-4 and TRBJ2-2; 7 bases line up with TRBD1. V was pared by 4 bases and J by 6 bases, with 6 bases of the junction left unmatched. The germline gives CDR1 SGHNT, CDR2 YYREEE (reference sequence). This CDR3 is 14 amino acids long. The CDR3 coding sequence is TGTGCCAGCAGCCCCACAGGGGATGCCGGGGAGCTGTTTTTT. Translating gives CASSPTGDAGELFF. Full variable domain (rest looked up from reference TRBV5-4 and TRBJ2-2): ETGVTQSPTHLIKTRGQQVTLRCSSQSGHNTVSWYQQALGQGPQFIFQYYREEENGRGNFPPRFSGLQFPNYSSELNVNALELDDSALYLCASSPTGDAGELFFGEGSRLTVL.

The chain uses TRBV7-3 and TRBJ1-1; TRBD1 matches at 8 bases. V shed 3 bases and J 4 bases; nucleotides not matched to a gene: 7. CDR1 and CDR2 (germline): SGHTA, FQGTGA. The CDR3 totals 15 residues. The CDR3 sequence: CASSLTKQGGTEAFF. As DNA, the CDR3 is TGTGCCAGCAGCTTGACAAAACAGGGGGGCACTGAAGCTTTCTTT. Drawing the rest from reference TRBV7-3 and TRBJ1-1, the complete variable domain is GAGVSQTPSNKVTEKGKYVELRCDPISGHTALYWYRQSLGQGPEFLIYFQGTGAADDSGLPNDRFFAVRPEGSVSTLKIQRTERGDSAVYLCASSLTKQGGTEAFFGQGTRLTVV.

The rearrangement links TRBV29-1 to TRBJ2-5, with a tentative D call TRBD2 (6 bases). Trimming shortened V by 4 bases and J by 5 bases, and 14 bases separated the two germline ends. This CDR3 is built from 13 residues. Germline CDR1 is SQVTM and CDR2 is ANQGSEA. The CDR3 nucleotides read TGCAGCGTTGCAGGAGGGCCAGGGGAGACCCAGTACTTC. This translates into CSVAGGPGETQYF.

The genes are TRBV5-4 and TRBJ1-1; D not resolved. The germline CDR1 and CDR2 sequences are SGHNT and YYREEE (reference sequence). V lost 2 bases, J lost 3 bases, and 14 bases lay in between. The CDR3 has 15 amino acids. The CDR3 loop is CASSLPKSGDTEAFF. Here the CDR3 DNA reads TGTGCCAGCAGCTTACCCAAGTCCGGAGACACTGAAGCTTTCTTT.

The chain employs TRBV6-5 and TRBJ1-1; a weak D match, TRBD1 (5 bases). Trimming left V 8 bases short and J 4 bases short, with 17 bases between. This CDR3 is 14 amino acids long. Per the germline V gene, CDR1 is MNHEY and CDR2 is SVGAGI. CDR3 bases: TGTGCCAGCCAGGAGGAGGGGTTGGGCACTGAAGCTTTCTTT. Amino acid sequence: CASQEEGLGTEAFF.

The rearrangement joins TRBV6-5 to TRBJ1-1; TRBD1 matches 9 bases. V was pared by 1 base and J by 4 bases, with 7 bases of the junction left unmatched. The CDR3 contains 16 residues. CDR1 and CDR2 (germline): MNHEY, SVGAGI. This CDR3 reads CASSYFGRQGGTEAFF. In DNA form, the CDR3 reads TGTGCCAGCAGTTACTTTGGGAGACAGGGGGGCACTGAAGCTTTCTTT.

The J gene is TRBJ1-2, the V gene TRBV9, with 7 positions matching TRBD1. Germline CDR1 and CDR2: SGDLS and YYNGEE. The ends lost 2 bases at V and 5 bases at J; junction bases unmatched: 9. This CDR3 contains 15 residues. The CDR3, as DNA: TGTGCCAGCAGCGTGACCGGGACAGAAATTTATGGCTACACCTTC. It specifies CASSVTGTEIYGYTF. The entire variable domain, with the rest obtained from reference TRBV9 and TRBJ1-2, is as follows: DSGVTQTPKHLITATGQRVTLRCSPRSGDLSVYWYQQSLDQGLQFLIQYYNGEERAKGNILERFSAQQFPDLHSELNLSSLELGDSALYFCASSVTGTEIYGYTFGSGTRLTVV.

The gene calls are TRBV28 and TRBJ2-7, with 9 bases that match TRBD1. Germline values: CDR1 MDHEN, CDR2 SYDVKM. This CDR3 has 15 amino acids. J was trimmed by 3 bases and V by 5 bases; bases with no gene match: 8. The CDR3 bases are TGTGCCAGCAGTCCCCCCGGGACAGGGCTCTACGAGCAGTACTTC. Protein product: CASSPPGTGLYEQYF. The full variable domain, in which reference TRBV28 and TRBJ2-7 provide the parts outside the CDR3, is DVKVTQSSRYLVKRTGEKVFLECVQDMDHENMFWYRQDPGLGLRLIYFSYDVKMKEKGDIPEGYSVSREKKERFSLILESASTNQTSMYLCASSPPGTGLYEQYFGPGTRLTVT.

The chain couples TRBV9 to TRBJ1-2; 7 positions match TRBD1. The trim removed 2 bases at V and 4 bases at J, leaving 8 bases unmatched. Germline V gene sequence: CDR1 SGDLS, CDR2 YYNGEE. CDR3 size: 15 residues. Here the CDR3 DNA reads TGTGCCAGCAGCGTGAGGGCCTGGGACAGCTATGGCTACACCTTC. Residues: CASSVRAWDSYGYTF.